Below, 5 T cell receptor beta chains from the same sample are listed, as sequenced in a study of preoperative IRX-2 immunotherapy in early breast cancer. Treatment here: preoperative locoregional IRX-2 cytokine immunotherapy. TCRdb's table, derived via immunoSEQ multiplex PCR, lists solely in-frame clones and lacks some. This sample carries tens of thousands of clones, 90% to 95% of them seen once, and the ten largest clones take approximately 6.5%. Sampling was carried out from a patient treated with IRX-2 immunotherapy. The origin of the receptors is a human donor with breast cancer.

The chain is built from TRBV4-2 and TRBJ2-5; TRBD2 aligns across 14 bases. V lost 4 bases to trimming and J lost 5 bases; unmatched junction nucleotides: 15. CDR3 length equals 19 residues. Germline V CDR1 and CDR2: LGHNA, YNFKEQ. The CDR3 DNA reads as TGTGCCAGCAGCCCCTATACCCCGGGACTAGCGGGAGAGGGGGAGACCCAGTACTTC. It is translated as CASSPYTPGLAGEGETQYF.

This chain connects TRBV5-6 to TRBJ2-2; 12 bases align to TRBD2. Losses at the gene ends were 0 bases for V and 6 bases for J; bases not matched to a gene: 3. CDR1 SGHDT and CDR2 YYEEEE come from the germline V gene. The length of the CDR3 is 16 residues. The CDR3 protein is CASSLVGLAGSGELFF. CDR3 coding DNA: TGTGCCAGCAGCTTGGTGGGACTAGCGGGTTCCGGGGAGCTGTTTTTT.

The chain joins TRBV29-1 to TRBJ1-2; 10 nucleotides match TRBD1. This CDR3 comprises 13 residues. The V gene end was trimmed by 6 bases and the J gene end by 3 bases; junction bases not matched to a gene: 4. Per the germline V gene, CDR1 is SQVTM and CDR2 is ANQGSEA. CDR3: CSVGDRGDYGYTF. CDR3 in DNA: TGCAGCGTGGGGGACAGGGGAGACTATGGCTACACCTTC.

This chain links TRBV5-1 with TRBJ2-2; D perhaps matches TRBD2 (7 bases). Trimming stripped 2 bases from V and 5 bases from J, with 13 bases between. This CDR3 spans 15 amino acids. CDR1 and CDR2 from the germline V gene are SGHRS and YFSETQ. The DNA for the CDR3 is TGCGCCAGCAGCTTCCCACAGGGAGGGACCGGGGAGCTGTTTTTT. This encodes CASSFPQGGTGELFF.

The DNA for the CDR3 is TGTGCCAGCAGTCCAAGGAACACTGAAGCTTTCTTT. Its translation: CASSPRNTEAFF. The chain uses TRBV2 and TRBJ1-1; D gene unclear. The V end was cut by 5 bases, the J end by 1 base, with 5 bases between. The CDR3 has 12 amino acids. Germline V CDR1 and CDR2: SNHLY, FYNNEI.